This passage covers 25 T cell receptor beta chains from one sample sequenced in a study of control samples from healthy donors and cancer patients. Profiled with immunoSEQ multiplex PCR; TCRdb holds only in-frame clones, not every one. The sample has about 60,000 clones; approximately 85% are singletons. Sample: blood. All receptors derive from a man in his forties or fifties in good health.

V gene TRBV7-9 combines with J gene TRBJ1-4; 12 bases line up with TRBD1. The CDR3 is 16 amino acids. The ends lost 4 bases at V and 4 bases at J; junction bases unmatched: 4. From germline, CDR1 is SEHNR and CDR2 FQNEAQ (reference sequence). CDR3 DNA: TGTGCCAGCAGCTCGGGACAGGGGGCGCGTAATGAAAAACTGTTTTTT. This encodes CASSSGQGARNEKLFF.

J is TRBJ2-7 and V is TRBV27; D remains ambiguous. This CDR3 comprises 15 residues. The germline V gene encodes CDR1 MNHEY and CDR2 SMNVEV (reference sequence). V was cut by 4 bases and J by 4 bases, with 17 bases left in between. CDR3 protein: CASSSSRTSPYEQYF. As DNA, the CDR3 is TGTGCCAGCAGTTCCTCTAGGACGTCTCCTTACGAGCAGTACTTC.

This clone was seen a single time. The junction departs from the called germline gene at one end, perhaps through a read error. CDR3 in amino acids: CTSRGQGYGYTF. The CDR3 DNA reads TGTACCAGCAGGGGGCAAGGATATGGCTACACCTTC. V usage is TRBV2 and J usage is TRBJ1-2, with 8 positions matching TRBD1. Germline V gene data show CDR1 as SNHLY and CDR2 as FYNNEI. The CDR3 extends over 12 amino acids.

This rearrangement joins TRBV18 to TRBJ1-1; maybe TRBD1 (5 bases). This CDR3 has 14 residues. V lost 1 base, J lost 3 bases, and 9 bases lay in between. Germline lookup yields CDR1 KGHSH and CDR2 LQKENI. Here the CDR3 reads CASSPRQGYTEAFF. Written as DNA, the CDR3 is TGTGCCAGCTCACCACGTCAGGGCTACACTGAAGCTTTCTTT.

The chain is built from TRBV7-9 and TRBJ2-3, with 13 bases matching TRBD2. V shed 3 bases, J shed 5 bases, and the junction held 11 bases outside the gene matches. The germline CDR1 and CDR2 sequences are SEHNR and FQNEAQ (reference sequence). The CDR3 runs to 18 residues. The CDR3 sequence is CASSFWTSGSYYQDTQYF. DNA for the CDR3: TGTGCCAGCAGCTTTTGGACTAGCGGGAGCTATTACCAAGATACGCAGTATTTT.

The CDR3 DNA is TGCGCCAGCAGCGGACAGGGGCGAAACACTGAAGCTTTCTTT. The encoded protein is CASSGQGRNTEAFF. The rearrangement links TRBV5-1 to TRBJ1-1; 9 bases are a match to TRBD1. J was trimmed by 2 bases and V by 4 bases; bases with no gene match: 3. This CDR3 has 14 residues. In germline, CDR1 is SGHRS, CDR2 YFSETQ.

The genes are TRBV27 and TRBJ1-2, with D possibly being TRBD1 (6 bases). CDR1 MNHEY and CDR2 SMNVEV come from the germline V gene (reference sequence). Trimming left V 6 bases short and J 8 bases short, with 16 bases between. There are 13 residues in the CDR3. CDR3 coding DNA: TGTGCCAGCAGCCAAACAGGGTACGGAGGCTACACCTTC. Translation gives CASSQTGYGGYTF.

The chain is built from TRBV11-1 and TRBJ1-2, with 8 bases aligning to TRBD1. In germline, CDR1 is SGHAT, CDR2 FQDESV (reference sequence). V lost 4 bases and J lost 8; bases outside the gene matches: 12. The CDR3 is made up of 15 amino acids. Here the CDR3 DNA reads TGTGCCAGCAGCTCCCGCGAGGTACAGGGGGAAGGCTACACCTTC. Translated, it gives CASSSREVQGEGYTF.

J is TRBJ1-2 and V is TRBV7-3; D possibly corresponds to TRBD1 (6 bases). CDR1 and CDR2 (germline): SGHTA, FQGTGA. The CDR3 is 15 residues long. V shed 2 bases and J shed 5 bases, with 15 bases lying between them. For the CDR3, the DNA is TGTGCCAGCAGCTTAGCGGGGGGCGATGATTATGGCTACACCTTC. Protein product: CASSLAGGDDYGYTF.

Turning to this clone: A read error may produce the germline difference seen at one junction end. The chain has TRBV7-7 and TRBJ2-3; 7 nucleotides agree with TRBD2. This CDR3 spans 12 amino acids. The germline CDR1 and CDR2 sequences are SSHAT and FNYEAQ (reference sequence). The CDR3 sequence is CASSSTGGTQYF. The CDR3 bases are TGTGCTAGCAGCTCAACGGGGGGTACGCAGTATTTT.

The CDR3 sequence: CASSQDPRLAAQETQYF. The CDR3, as DNA: TGTGCCAGCAGCCAAGACCCCAGGCTAGCGGCTCAAGAGACCCAGTACTTC. The V and J genes are TRBV3-1 (or the pseudogene TRBV3-2) and TRBJ2-5; 7 bases match TRBD2. CDR1 is LGHDT, CDR2 YNNKEL, per germline (reference sequence). The CDR3 is 17 residues long. J was trimmed by 2 bases and V by 0 bases; bases with no gene match: 9.

This chain connects TRBV10-2 to TRBJ2-2; a possible D gene is TRBD1 (6 bases). Germline assignment: CDR1 WSHSY and CDR2 SAAADI. V gave up 4 bases and J gave up 6 bases, with 15 bases separating them. This CDR3 is built from 15 residues. The CDR3 region has the DNA TGCGCCAGCAGTGCAGGGGTTGTGTACGCCGGGGAGCTGTTTTTT. Translating it yields CASSAGVVYAGELFF.

This clone was detected only a few times. The chain recombines TRBV24-1 with TRBJ1-5; TRBD1 aligns across 12 bases. This CDR3 region has 22 residues. V lost 2 bases and J lost 1; bases outside the gene matches: 17. Per germline, CDR1 KGHDR and CDR2 SFDVKD. CDR3 region: CATSDSQWRPGTGGESNQPQHF. For the CDR3, the DNA is TGTGCCACCAGTGATTCCCAATGGCGTCCCGGGACAGGGGGCGAAAGCAATCAGCCCCAGCATTTT.

The chain combines TRBV11-2 with TRBJ2-5, with 12 bases that match TRBD2. This CDR3 has 14 residues. In germline, CDR1 is SGHAT, CDR2 FQNNGV. V dropped 5 bases and J dropped 5; count of bases not matched to a gene: 3. CDR3 in amino acids: CASSRTSGAETQYF. CDR3 in DNA: TGTGCCAGCAGCCGGACTAGCGGGGCGGAGACCCAGTACTTC.

In this sample, this clone turned up once. The rearrangement joins TRBV11-3 to TRBJ1-2; D is perhaps TRBD1 (5 bases). V lost 5 bases, J lost 2 bases, and 6 bases lay in between. The CDR3 is 12 amino acids. Per the germline V gene, CDR1 is SGHNT and CDR2 is YENEEA. In nucleotides, the CDR3 is TGTGCCAGCAGCGAGGGGAACTATGGCTACACCTTC. This gives the protein CASSEGNYGYTF.

This sequence joins TRBV10-2 and TRBJ1-2, with no clear D. The CDR3 sequence is 13 residues long. Germline V gives CDR1 WSHSY, CDR2 SAAADI. The V end was cut by 7 bases, the J end by 6 bases, with 15 bases between. This CDR3 reads CASTQTGSHGYTF. The CDR3 DNA reads TGCGCCAGCACCCAGACGGGTAGCCATGGCTACACCTTC.

The chain couples TRBV29-1 to TRBJ1-5, with a tentative D call TRBD1 (6 bases). The ends were cut back, 1 base at V and 1 base at J, with 8 bases in the middle. This CDR3 is 14 amino acids long. Germline lookup yields CDR1 SQVTM and CDR2 ANQGSEA. In DNA, the CDR3 is TGCAGCGTTGAAGGAGGGGGAAGCAATCAGCCCCAGCATTTT. It is translated as CSVEGGGSNQPQHF. Complete variable domain (other parts from reference TRBV29-1 and TRBJ1-5): SAVISQKPSRDICQRGTSLTIQCQVDSQVTMMFWYRQQPGQSLTLIATANQGSEATYESGFVIDKFPISRPNLTFSTLTVSNMSPEDSSIYLCSVEGGGSNQPQHFGDGTRLSIL.

The chain couples TRBV18 to TRBJ1-5; D gene ambiguous. The CDR3 has 15 amino acids. Trimming took off 6 bases at V and 0 bases at J, with 12 bases between the two ends. Germline values: CDR1 KGHSH, CDR2 LQKENI. Here the CDR3 DNA reads TGTGCCAGCTCGCCCGACGGTGGTAGCAATCAGCCCCAGCATTTT. The encoded protein is CASSPDGGSNQPQHF. The full variable domain, rest sourced from reference TRBV18 and TRBJ1-5, is NAGVMQNPRHLVRRRGQEARLRCSPMKGHSHVYWYRQLPEEGLKFMVYLQKENIIDESGMPKERFSAEFPKEGPSILRIQQVVRGDSAAYFCASSPDGGSNQPQHFGDGTRLSIL.

The chain is built from TRBV7-9 and TRBJ1-1; perhaps TRBD1 as D (6 bases). V was pared by 4 bases and J by 5 bases, with 23 bases between. The CDR3 loop spans 17 amino acids. CDR1 and CDR2 (germline): SEHNR, FQNEAQ (reference sequence). The CDR3 reads CASSWGPGRGLQTEAFF. In DNA form, the CDR3 reads TGTGCCAGCAGCTGGGGGCCGGGGCGGGGTTTACAGACTGAAGCTTTCTTT.

CDR3 amino acids: CASTSPGANEKLFF. DNA of the CDR3: TGTGCCAGTACCTCCCCGGGGGCTAATGAAAAACTGTTTTTT. V gene TRBV19 combines with J gene TRBJ1-4, with a possible D match to TRBD1 (5 bases). Trimming removed 7 bases at V and 3 bases at J, with 12 bases between. CDR1 is LNHDA, CDR2 SQIVND, per germline (reference sequence). The CDR3 totals 14 residues.

This chain joins TRBV4-3 and TRBJ1-2; D not resolved. The CDR3 consists of 14 residues. Germline values: CDR1 LGHNA, CDR2 YSLEER. The V and J ends lost 0 bases and 4 bases respectively, with 9 bases between them. CDR3 protein: CASSQDGKGYGYTF. The DNA for the CDR3 is TGCGCCAGCAGCCAAGATGGGAAAGGCTATGGCTACACCTTC.

This chain connects TRBV28 to TRBJ1-4, with TRBD1 matching 9 bases. The trim removed 8 bases at V and 4 bases at J, leaving 20 bases unmatched. The CDR3 is 19 residues long. Germline V gene data show CDR1 as MDHEN and CDR2 as SYDVKM. The CDR3 nucleotides are TGTGCCAGCTCTTCCATCCTCGGGACAGGGAGGGATGGTAATGAAAAACTGTTTTTT. This translates into CASSSILGTGRDGNEKLFF.

This rearrangement joins TRBV18 to TRBJ1-1; 10 bases agree with TRBD1. Germline assignment: CDR1 KGHSH and CDR2 LQKENI. The CDR3 has 14 amino acids. Trimming cost V 3 bases and J 10 bases; bases outside gene matches: 8. As DNA, the CDR3 is TGTGCCAGCTCACCGCCCCCGGGACAGGGGCCAGCTTTCTTT. It encodes CASSPPPGQGPAFF.

V and J are TRBV4-3 and TRBJ2-7; 9 nucleotides align to TRBD2. From germline, CDR1 is LGHNA and CDR2 YSLEER. The CDR3 contains 15 residues. V dropped 0 bases and J dropped 6; count of bases not matched to a gene: 6. CDR3 DNA: TGCGCCAGCAGCCAAGATCGAGCGGGAGGCCTCGAGCAGTACTTC. Protein sequence: CASSQDRAGGLEQYF.

The chain recombines TRBV29-1 with TRBJ2-3; 9 bases map to TRBD2. This CDR3 has 14 residues. V lost 1 base and J lost 6; bases outside the gene matches: 5. Looked up from germline, CDR1 is SQVTM and CDR2 is ANQGSEA. The CDR3 nucleotides are TGCAGCGTTGAAGTGCGGGAGGGCCTTGATACGCAGTATTTT. This codes for CSVEVREGLDTQYF.